This T cell receptor beta chain was captured in a study of Graves' ophthalmopathy and Graves' hyperthyroidism. The PBMCs originated from roughly 10 ml of fresh peripheral blood. Amplification of TCR beta CDR3 regions used RNA transcripts. Scientists carried out first-round RT-PCR using HTBI primers and then a second-round multiplex PCR. TCRdb independently ran MiXCR on the multiplex PCR reads; one entry per CDR3 protein. The sample yields roughly 160,000 distinct CDR3 sequences, roughly 36% seen once. In its sample, this clonotype was seen a few times. At one of its ends the junction is not consistent with the germline gene, which may arise from a read error. CDR3 length equals 17 residues.

The receptor comes from a man aged 25-40 years with Graves' ophthalmopathy. The rearrangement links TRBV12-3 or TRBV12-4 to TRBJ2-7; TRBD2 aligns across 10 bases. Input material: peripheral blood. CDR3 loop: CASSPSLAGRRGYVQYF. CDR3 sequence (DNA): TGTGCCAGCAGTCCCTCACTAGCGGGAAGGCGGGGGTACGTGCAGTACTTC.